Only a few counts were recorded for the clone carrying this T cell receptor (beta chain). The antigen is undetermined. V lost 10 bases, J lost 5 bases, and 20 bases lay in between. This CDR3 region has 14 residues. In germline, CDR1 is MNHEY, CDR2 SMNVEV (reference sequence). These data come from a study of blood T cells in healthy people across ages. In the study overall: The template switching approach captured approximately one barcoded beta molecule for every two T cells.

Next came a second PCR, run for about 7 to 12 cycles, which used a sample-barcoded 5' primer along with a J-beta primer mix. TCRdb recomputed calls from the 5' RACE reads with MiXCR, one row per CDR3 protein. The table shows hundreds of thousands of distinct CDR3 sequences, with over 20% occurring only once. Study-wide results and limits: PBMC samples, being unsorted, prevented any conclusive comparison of naive and antigen-experienced cells.

The sample taken for sequencing was blood. The V and J genes are TRBV27 and TRBJ2-5; possible D gene TRBD2, 5 bases. The source is a man in his 70s in good health. The CDR3 protein is CATDRLPTEETQYF. CDR3 DNA sequence: TGTGCCACCGATCGACTACCCACCGAGGAGACCCAGTACTTC.